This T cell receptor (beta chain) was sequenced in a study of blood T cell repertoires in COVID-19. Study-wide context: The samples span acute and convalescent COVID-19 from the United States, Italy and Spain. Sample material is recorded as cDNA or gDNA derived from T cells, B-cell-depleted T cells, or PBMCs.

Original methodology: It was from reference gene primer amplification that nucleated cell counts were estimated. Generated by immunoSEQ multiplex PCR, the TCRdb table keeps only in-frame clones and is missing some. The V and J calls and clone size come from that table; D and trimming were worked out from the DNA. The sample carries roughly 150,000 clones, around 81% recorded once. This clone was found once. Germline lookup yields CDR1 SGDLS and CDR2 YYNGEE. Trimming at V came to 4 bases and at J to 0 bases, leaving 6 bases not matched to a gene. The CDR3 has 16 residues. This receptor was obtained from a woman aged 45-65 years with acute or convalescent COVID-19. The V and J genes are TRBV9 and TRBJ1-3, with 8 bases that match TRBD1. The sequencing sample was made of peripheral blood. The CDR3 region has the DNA TGTGCCAGCAGCCCCAGGGACAGGAACTCTGGAAACACCATATATTTT. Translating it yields CASSPRDRNSGNTIYF.